Below, 14 T cell receptor beta chains from the same sample are listed, as sequenced in a study of cytomegalovirus exposure and HLA in healthy donors (dated by TCRdb to 2017 to 2019). Libraries were constructed by the immunoSEQ multiplex PCR assay. The multiplex PCR relied on a mix of 60 forward primers for TCR Vbeta segments and 13 reverse primers for TCR Jbeta segments. TCRdb provides this immuneACCESS table in a form limited to in-frame rearrangements. Some clones are lacking; in checked studies, under half of them reflect an unresolved V gene, and why the rest are absent is not known. This sample holds around 100,000 clones; almost 70% were observed only once. The ten largest clones take up around 10% of the sample. Input material: PBMCs. The source is a man younger than 45 in good health and CMV-seropositive.

This clone was counted a single time. The chain carries TRBV25-1 and TRBJ1-1; D ambiguous. V was pared by 3 bases and J by 0 bases, with 11 bases between. This CDR3 is built from 15 residues. Germline V gene sequence: CDR1 MGHDK, CDR2 SYGVNS. In nucleotides, the CDR3 is TGTGCCAGCAGTGATCCCGGCGGGTTGAACACTGAAGCTTTCTTT. Residues: CASSDPGGLNTEAFF.

This clone was observed a handful of times. The rearrangement links TRBV6-5 to TRBJ1-5, with a possible D match to TRBD1 (6 bases). From germline, CDR1 is MNHEY and CDR2 SVGAGI. V lost 6 bases and J lost 7, with 13 bases in between. CDR3 length: 13 amino acids. The CDR3 is CASRGRGLQPQHF. The CDR3 nucleotides are TGTGCCAGCAGGGGAAGGGGGTTGCAGCCCCAGCATTTT.

This clone was observed once. The V gene is TRBV9, the J gene TRBJ1-1, with a tentative D call TRBD1 (6 bases). V was pared by 4 bases and J by 6 bases, with 19 bases between. CDR3 length: 15 amino acids. CDR1 is SGDLS, CDR2 YYNGEE, per germline. The CDR3 coding sequence is TGTGCCAGCAGCTTCGACCCGGGACACTTCCCTGAAGCTTTCTTT. Translated, it gives CASSFDPGHFPEAFF. Complete variable domain (other parts from reference TRBV9 and TRBJ1-1): DSGVTQTPKHLITATGQRVTLRCSPRSGDLSVYWYQQSLDQGLQFLIQYYNGEERAKGNILERFSAQQFPDLHSELNLSSLELGDSALYFCASSFDPGHFPEAFFGQGTRLTVV.

The chain has TRBV18 and TRBJ2-4, with 10 bases fitting TRBD1. The ends lost 3 bases at V and 1 base at J; junction bases unmatched: 6. The V gene's germline CDR1 is KGHSH and CDR2 LQKENI. The CDR3 consists of 17 residues. For the CDR3, the DNA is TGTGCCAGCTCACCTTTACCGGGACAGGGGGCCAAAAACATTCAGTACTTC. Translation: CASSPLPGQGAKNIQYF.

The chain has TRBV5-8 and TRBJ2-1; D may be TRBD1 (6 bases). V was clipped by 0 bases and J by 1 base, with 20 bases between them. This CDR3 spans 19 amino acids. CDR1 and CDR2 from the germline V gene are SGHTS and YDEGEE. The CDR3 loop is CASSLGLIQGTSSYNEQFF. The DNA of the CDR3 is TGTGCCAGCAGCTTGGGTCTCATACAGGGCACTTCGTCCTACAATGAGCAGTTCTTC. The full variable domain, completed using reference TRBV5-8 and TRBJ2-1, is EAGVTQSPTHLIKTRGQQATLRCSPISGHTSVYWYQQALGLGLQFLLWYDEGEERNRGNFPPRFSGRQFPNYSSELNVNALELEDSALYLCASSLGLIQGTSSYNEQFFGPGTRLTVL.

This clone has just a few counts. The chain joins TRBV7-8 to TRBJ2-7, with 11 bases identical to TRBD2. The CDR3 totals 15 residues. Germline V CDR1 and CDR2: SGHVS, FQNEAQ. V gave up 5 bases and J gave up 6 bases; unmatched junction bases: 9. CDR3 sequence (DNA): TGTGCCAGCAGCAACCGATTCGGACTAGCGGGCGAGCAGTACGTC. It encodes CASSNRFGLAGEQYV.

The chain couples TRBV30 to TRBJ2-7; D might be TRBD2 (7 bases). Germline CDR1 GTSNPN, CDR2 SVGIG (reference sequence). V was cut by 7 bases and J by 4 bases, with 17 bases left in between. The length of the CDR3 is 13 residues. Here the CDR3 DNA reads TGTGCCTTGGAGGGGGGGGCCGGGTACGAGCAGTACGTC. This codes for CALEGGAGYEQYV.

In DNA form, the CDR3 reads TGTGCCAGCAGTGTAGGGGTGCGTGAAAAACTGTTTTTT. Amino acids: CASSVGVREKLFF. The V gene is TRBV27, the J gene TRBJ1-4; D possibly corresponds to TRBD1 (5 bases). V lost 5 bases and J 7 bases, leaving 11 bases between the germline ends. The CDR3 length is 13 residues. CDR1 MNHEY and CDR2 SMNVEV come from the germline V gene (reference sequence).

The chain links TRBV5-6 to TRBJ2-7, with 8 bases aligning to TRBD1. CDR3 length: 16 amino acids. The germline gives CDR1 SGHDT, CDR2 YYEEEE. J gave up 3 bases and V 4 bases, and 12 bases lay outside the gene matches. CDR3 loop: CASSPSRDRTLYEQYF. CDR3 sequence (DNA): TGTGCCAGCAGCCCCTCCCGGGACAGGACACTCTACGAGCAGTACTTC.

J is TRBJ2-2 and V is TRBV27, with a possible D match to TRBD2 (6 bases). The length of the CDR3 is 15 residues. In germline, CDR1 is MNHEY, CDR2 SMNVEV (reference sequence). Deletions cut 3 bases from V and 5 bases from J, with 13 bases between. DNA of the CDR3: TGTGCCAGCAGTTTCCAGGAGGGAAAAACCGGGGAGCTGTTTTTT. Amino acid sequence: CASSFQEGKTGELFF.

In nucleotides, the CDR3 is TGCAGCGTTGAAGGGACAGGAGCATACGAGCAGTACTTC. Translated: CSVEGTGAYEQYF. V is TRBV29-1 and J is TRBJ2-7; 7 nucleotides match TRBD1. V gave up 1 base and J gave up 4 bases; unmatched junction bases: 4. CDR3 length: 13 amino acids. Germline-derived CDR1 and CDR2 are SQVTM and ANQGSEA.

The chain joins TRBV5-4 to TRBJ1-1, with 7 bases lining up with TRBD1. Germline assignment: CDR1 SGHNT and CDR2 YYREEE (reference sequence). The V gene end was trimmed by 4 bases and the J gene end by 4 bases; junction bases not matched to a gene: 7. The CDR3 runs to 14 residues. The CDR3 reads CASSGQGGSTEAFF. The DNA of the CDR3 is TGTGCCAGCAGCGGCCAAGGGGGCAGCACTGAAGCTTTCTTT. The variable domain in full, completed from reference TRBV5-4 and TRBJ1-1, reads ETGVTQSPTHLIKTRGQQVTLRCSSQSGHNTVSWYQQALGQGPQFIFQYYREEENGRGNFPPRFSGLQFPNYSSELNVNALELDDSALYLCASSGQGGSTEAFFGQGTRLTVV.

This chain connects TRBV5-1 to TRBJ2-3; 11 positions agree with TRBD2. This CDR3 contains 18 residues. CDR1 is SGHRS, CDR2 YFSETQ, per germline. Trimming removed 2 bases from V and 6 bases from J; junction bases left unmatched: 14. CDR3 bases: TGCGCCAGCAGCTTCGCACCCTATAGCGGGGGGGTTGGGGATACGCAGTATTTT. Translating it yields CASSFAPYSGGVGDTQYF.

The chain uses TRBV5-8 and TRBJ2-7; TRBD1 might be the D (5 bases). V shed 0 bases and J shed 3 bases, with 16 bases lying between them. Germline CDR1 and CDR2: SGHTS and YDEGEE. This CDR3 contains 16 residues. The CDR3 is CASSLENRPDLYEQYF. The CDR3 nucleotides read TGTGCCAGCAGCTTGGAGAACAGGCCGGACCTCTACGAGCAGTACTTC.